These 20 T cell receptor beta chains share one sample of origin, sequenced in a study of PD-1 blockade in mismatch repair-deficient tumors. Some clones are missing from TCRdb's copy, which holds only in-frame ones; the method was immunoSEQ multiplex PCR. Found here are around 120,000 clones, about nine tenths of them singletons; the top ten hold 10% to 15%. The source material was peripheral blood, sampled approximately 73 weeks after starting pembrolizumab. The receptors originated from an adult with mismatch repair-deficient cancer.

J is TRBJ2-1 and V is TRBV6-1; no reliable D call. CDR1 and CDR2 (germline): MNHNS, SASEGT. This CDR3 has 15 residues. Trimming cost V 1 base and J 4 bases, with 11 bases left between them. The CDR3 region is CASSEGRTIYNEQFF. In DNA, the CDR3 is TGTGCCAGCAGTGAAGGCAGGACGATATACAATGAGCAGTTCTTC.

Here the CDR3 reads CASSQSIDRGNGQYF. The CDR3 region has the DNA TGCGCCAGCAGTCAATCTATTGACCGGGGTAATGGGCAGTATTTT. The chain is built from TRBV23-1 and TRBJ2-3, with D perhaps matching TRBD2 (5 bases). TRBV23-1 has ORF status, its function being uncertain. The CDR3 is made up of 15 amino acids. V lost 0 bases, J lost 11 bases, and 18 bases lay in between.

The chain joins TRBV5-1 to TRBJ2-7; 7 positions agree with TRBD1. V was clipped by 0 bases and J by 2 bases; unmatched bases: 5. The germline V gene encodes CDR1 SGHRS and CDR2 YFSETQ. This CDR3 contains 15 residues. CDR3 sequence reads: CASSLEGQAAYEQYF. The DNA of the CDR3 is TGCGCCAGCAGCTTGGAAGGACAGGCCGCCTACGAGCAGTACTTC. Full variable domain (remainder filled in from reference TRBV5-1 and TRBJ2-7): KAGVTQTPRYLIKTRGQQVTLSCSPISGHRSVSWYQQTPGQGLQFLFEYFSETQRNKGNFPGRFSGRQFSNSRSEMNVSTLELGDSALYLCASSLEGQAAYEQYFGPGTRLTVT.

This chain uses TRBV30 with TRBJ1-1; D is perhaps TRBD1 (5 bases). Trimming removed 2 bases at V and 2 bases at J, with 15 bases between. The CDR3 totals 15 residues. CDR1 GTSNPN and CDR2 SVGIG come from the germline V gene (reference sequence). The CDR3 spells CAWSPLDRTNTEAFF. CDR3 DNA sequence: TGTGCCTGGAGTCCCTTAGACAGAACAAACACTGAAGCTTTCTTT.

The chain carries TRBV29-1 and TRBJ2-3, with D uncertain. V lost 1 base, J lost 3 bases, and 14 bases lay in between. The CDR3 has 15 residues. Looked up from germline, CDR1 is SQVTM and CDR2 is ANQGSEA. For the CDR3, the DNA is TGCAGCGTTGAAGTTGGCAGGATACCGACAGATACGCAGTATTTT. It codes for CSVEVGRIPTDTQYF.

The chain uses TRBV4-3 and TRBJ1-4; D unresolved. The CDR3 runs 15 residues. The germline V gene has CDR1 LGHNA and CDR2 YSLEER. Trimming left V 0 bases short and J 8 bases short, with 13 bases between. CDR3 in DNA: TGCGCCAGCAGCCAAGATTCAGGAAAAAACGAAAAACTGTTTTTT. Amino acid sequence: CASSQDSGKNEKLFF.

The chain recombines TRBV5-5 with TRBJ2-7; tentatively, D is TRBD1 or TRBD2 (6 bases each). The CDR3 consists of 14 residues. The V gene lost 4 bases and the J gene lost 4 bases, with 15 bases spanning the gap. Germline values: CDR1 SGHKS, CDR2 YYEKEE (reference sequence). The CDR3 loop reads CASSHTGADYEQYF. The CDR3 bases are TGTGCCAGCAGCCATACGGGGGCGGATTACGAGCAGTACTTC. Full variable domain (rest looked up from reference TRBV5-5 and TRBJ2-7): DAGVTQSPTHLIKTRGQQVTLRCSPISGHKSVSWYQQVLGQGPQFIFQYYEKEERGRGNFPDRFSARQFPNYSSELNVNALLLGDSALYLCASSHTGADYEQYFGPGTRLTVT.

V is TRBV18 and J is TRBJ1-4; no clear D gene. Germline CDR1 is KGHSH and CDR2 is LQKENI. The ends were cut back, 4 bases at V and 8 bases at J, with 8 bases in the middle. This CDR3 contains 12 residues. The CDR3 DNA reads as TGTGCCAGCTCACGGACTGGGGAAAAACTGTTTTTT. The encoded protein is CASSRTGEKLFF. The complete variable domain, with remaining parts taken from reference TRBV18 and TRBJ1-4, reads NAGVMQNPRHLVRRRGQEARLRCSPMKGHSHVYWYRQLPEEGLKFMVYLQKENIIDESGMPKERFSAEFPKEGPSILRIQQVVRGDSAAYFCASSRTGEKLFFGSGTQLSVL.

The rearrangement uses TRBV19 and TRBJ2-3; D perhaps matches TRBD2 (6 bases). This CDR3 spans 15 amino acids. The V end lost 7 bases, the J end lost 6 bases, and 20 bases lay between the germline ends. Looked up from germline, CDR1 is LNHDA and CDR2 is SQIVND (reference sequence). CDR3 nucleotide sequence: TGTGCCAGTAAATTGGGAGGAGGGGCCGCCGATACGCAGTATTTT. Its protein is CASKLGGGAADTQYF.

This chain connects TRBV6-1 to TRBJ2-7, with D possibly being TRBD2 (5 bases). CDR3 length: 15 amino acids. Per germline, CDR1 MNHNS and CDR2 SASEGT. The V end lost 1 base, the J end lost 3 bases, and 13 bases lay between the germline ends. The CDR3 loop reads CASSEVERSGYEQYF. CDR3 bases: TGTGCCAGCAGTGAAGTAGAACGGAGCGGCTACGAGCAGTACTTC.

CDR3 DNA: TGTGCCAGCAGTTCGGGCTACTACGAGCAGTACTTC. Translation gives CASSSGYYEQYF. This rearrangement joins TRBV28 to TRBJ2-7; D not certain. This CDR3 spans 12 amino acids. With 4 bases removed from V and 3 bases from J, the gap between germline ends came to 7 bases. Looked up from germline, CDR1 is MDHEN and CDR2 is SYDVKM.

The chain is built from TRBV5-5 and TRBJ2-1; 13 bases are a match to TRBD2. The germline V gene has CDR1 SGHKS and CDR2 YYEKEE (reference sequence). J was trimmed by 1 base and V by 2 bases; bases with no gene match: 3. The CDR3 has 17 amino acids. CDR3 in DNA: TGTGCCAGCAGCTTAGGACTAGCGGGAGCATCCTACAATGAGCAGTTCTTC. Residues: CASSLGLAGASYNEQFF.

This chain uses TRBV11-2 with TRBJ2-2; 9 positions agree with TRBD2. Germline V lookup: CDR1 SGHAT, CDR2 FQNNGV. The V gene end was trimmed by 8 bases and the J gene end by 4 bases; junction bases not matched to a gene: 2. This CDR3 has 13 residues. The CDR3 reads CASSSGITGELFF. The CDR3 nucleotides read TGTGCCAGCTCTAGCGGGATCACCGGGGAGCTGTTTTTT.

This chain uses TRBV27 with TRBJ2-5; D remains unclear. Between the trimmed V and J ends, which lost 6 bases and 1 base, there was a span of 9 bases. Germline CDR1 and CDR2: MNHEY and SMNVEV (reference sequence). This CDR3 has 13 residues. CDR3 residues: CASRDGSQETQYF. In nucleotides, the CDR3 is TGTGCCAGCAGGGACGGCAGCCAAGAGACCCAGTACTTC.

This clone was counted between two and nine times. The chain is built from TRBV7-9 and TRBJ1-2; 7 nucleotides line up with TRBD1. The germline V gene has CDR1 SEHNR and CDR2 FQNEAQ (reference sequence). V lost 9 bases, J lost 5 bases, and 15 bases stayed unmatched. The CDR3 consists of 15 residues. The CDR3 protein is CARRFQDRYAYGYTF. The CDR3 DNA sequence: TGTGCCAGACGCTTCCAGGACAGGTATGCTTATGGCTACACCTTC.

The chain joins TRBV5-1 to TRBJ2-1; D assignment may be TRBD1 or TRBD2 (5 bases each). This CDR3 region has 15 residues. V lost 6 bases, J lost 1 base, and 14 bases lay in between. CDR1 SGHRS and CDR2 YFSETQ come from the germline V gene. CDR3 sequence (DNA): TGCGCCAGCAAGGGAGAGCGGACATCCTACAATGAGCAGTTCTTC. It translates to CASKGERTSYNEQFF. Variable domain in full (rest from reference TRBV5-1 and TRBJ2-1): KAGVTQTPRYLIKTRGQQVTLSCSPISGHRSVSWYQQTPGQGLQFLFEYFSETQRNKGNFPGRFSGRQFSNSRSEMNVSTLELGDSALYLCASKGERTSYNEQFFGPGTRLTVL.

The chain recombines TRBV9 with TRBJ2-5, with 9 bases identical to TRBD2. V lost 3 bases, J lost 8 bases, and 8 bases stayed unmatched. Germline CDR1 reads SGDLS; CDR2 reads YYNGEE. CDR3 length: 14 residues. This CDR3 reads CASSGRTSDDTQYF. As DNA, the CDR3 is TGTGCCAGCAGCGGTCGGACTAGCGATGATACCCAGTACTTC.

The chain uses TRBV19 and TRBJ2-7, with D maybe TRBD2 (5 bases). V was pared by 5 bases and J by 0 bases, with 14 bases between. The CDR3 totals 15 residues. CDR1 LNHDA and CDR2 SQIVND come from the germline V gene (reference sequence). CDR3 sequence reads: CASSLRGEHSYEQYF. CDR3 nucleotide sequence: TGTGCCAGTAGTCTCCGTGGGGAGCACTCCTACGAGCAGTACTTC.

The rearrangement uses TRBV7-9 and TRBJ2-5; 7 bases are a match to TRBD1. Germline V gives CDR1 SEHNR, CDR2 FQNEAQ (reference sequence). This CDR3 is 14 amino acids long. J was trimmed by 5 bases and V by 0 bases; bases with no gene match: 3. The CDR3 nucleotides read TGTGCCAGCAGCTTAGCGGACAGGAGGGAGACCCAGTACTTC. This gives the protein CASSLADRRETQYF.

The genes are TRBV6-5 and TRBJ2-7; D is uncertain. This CDR3 has 14 residues. The V gene lost 2 bases and the J gene lost 7 bases, with 15 bases spanning the gap. The germline CDR1 and CDR2 sequences are MNHEY and SVGAGI. The CDR3 sequence is CASSYNKPSGEQYF. The CDR3 DNA is TGTGCCAGCAGTTACAACAAGCCGTCTGGGGAGCAGTACTTC.